Here is one T cell receptor (beta chain) with its context. TCRdb's table, derived via immunoSEQ multiplex PCR, lists solely in-frame clones and lacks some. The data hold 200,000 to 300,000 clones, with approximately 85% observed a single time. V shed 0 bases, J shed 8 bases, and the junction held 8 bases outside the gene matches. Germline lookup yields CDR1 LGHDT and CDR2 YNNKEL (reference sequence). The CDR3 is made up of 16 amino acids. This entry comes from a study of blood T cell repertoires in COVID-19. This receptor was taken from a man between 45 and 60 years old with COVID-19, enrolled during active disease. This chain links TRBV3-1 (or the pseudogene TRBV3-2) with TRBJ2-1; the match to TRBD1 covers 9 bases. What was sequenced was peripheral blood. The CDR3 nucleotides read TGTGCCAGCAGCCAAGAACGTTGGGACAGGGTCCATGAGCAGTTCTTC. It codes for CASSQERWDRVHEQFF.